These 27 T cell receptor beta chains came from one sample sequenced in a study of cytomegalovirus exposure and HLA in healthy donors. The protocol was immunoSEQ multiplex PCR, while the TCRdb copy is restricted to in-frame clones and leaves out a portion. Of 150,000 to 200,000 clones in the sample, roughly 83% were seen once. The sequencing input was PBMCs. The receptor source for this set is a woman between 18 and 29 years old in good health and CMV-seronegative.

V gene TRBV5-4 combines with J gene TRBJ2-3; D possibly corresponds to TRBD1 (6 bases). With 2 bases removed from V and 2 bases from J, the gap between germline ends came to 9 bases. Germline-derived CDR1 and CDR2 are SGHNT and YYREEE (reference sequence). The CDR3 covers 14 residues. The CDR3: CASSFGTLTDTQYF. CDR3 nucleotide sequence: TGTGCCAGCAGCTTTGGGACACTCACAGATACGCAGTATTTT. Full variable domain (outside the CDR3, taken from reference TRBV5-4 and TRBJ2-3): ETGVTQSPTHLIKTRGQQVTLRCSSQSGHNTVSWYQQALGQGPQFIFQYYREEENGRGNFPPRFSGLQFPNYSSELNVNALELDDSALYLCASSFGTLTDTQYFGPGTRLTVL.

This chain links TRBV25-1 with TRBJ2-2; a possible D gene is TRBD2 (5 bases). The V and J ends lost 2 bases and 7 bases respectively, with 5 bases between them. The CDR3 has 12 residues. CDR1 is MGHDK and CDR2 is SYGVNS in the germline V gene. The CDR3 bases are TGTGCCAGCAGTGAAGCGGGCGGGGAGCTGTTTTTT. This sequence encodes CASSEAGGELFF. Complete variable domain (other parts from reference TRBV25-1 and TRBJ2-2): EADIYQTPRYLVIGTGKKITLECSQTMGHDKMYWYQQDPGMELHLIHYSYGVNSTEKGDLSSESTVSRIRTEHFPLTLESARPSHTSQYLCASSEAGGELFFGEGSRLTVL.

The gene calls are TRBV5-1 and TRBJ2-7; 8 positions agree with TRBD1. After removal of 2 bases from V and 2 bases from J, the junction contained 6 bases not matched to a gene. There are 15 residues in the CDR3. The germline V gene encodes CDR1 SGHRS and CDR2 YFSETQ. The CDR3 here is CASSFAGTGAYEQYF. CDR3 in DNA: TGCGCCAGCAGCTTTGCCGGGACAGGAGCCTACGAGCAGTACTTC.

The chain recombines TRBV25-1 with TRBJ1-3, with TRBD1 matching 8 bases. With 4 bases clipped from V and 1 base from J, the junction kept 0 bases outside the gene matches. CDR1 is MGHDK, CDR2 SYGVNS, per germline. The CDR3 runs 14 residues. CDR3 nucleotide sequence: TGTGCCAGCAGTGGACAGGGGTCTGGAAACACCATATATTTT. It yields the protein CASSGQGSGNTIYF.

The V gene is TRBV5-6, the J gene TRBJ1-3; D is ambiguous. V was clipped by 4 bases and J by 0 bases, with 8 bases between them. This CDR3 is 14 amino acids long. Germline CDR1 reads SGHDT; CDR2 reads YYEEEE. The CDR3 nucleotides are TGTGCCAGCAGCCCGTCCTTCTCTGGAAACACCATATATTTT. This translates into CASSPSFSGNTIYF.

This clone was seen a single time. In nucleotides, the CDR3 is TGCGCCAGCAGCTGGAAGGGACTAGCGAACACCGGGGAGCTGTTTTTT. Protein product: CASSWKGLANTGELFF. This chain links TRBV5-1 with TRBJ2-2, with 8 nucleotides matching TRBD2. This CDR3 spans 16 amino acids. The V segment lost 3 bases and the J segment 0 bases; nucleotides outside the gene matches: 4. Germline values: CDR1 SGHRS, CDR2 YFSETQ. Full variable domain (outside the CDR3, taken from reference TRBV5-1 and TRBJ2-2): KAGVTQTPRYLIKTRGQQVTLSCSPISGHRSVSWYQQTPGQGLQFLFEYFSETQRNKGNFPGRFSGRQFSNSRSEMNVSTLELGDSALYLCASSWKGLANTGELFFGEGSRLTVL.

The chain has TRBV30 and TRBJ2-5; no definite D call. With 1 base removed from V and 0 bases from J, the gap between germline ends came to 12 bases. Germline CDR1 reads GTSNPN; CDR2 reads SVGIG (reference sequence). This CDR3 comprises 15 residues. The CDR3 region is CAWSDGLKYQETQYF. The CDR3 region has the DNA TGTGCCTGGAGTGATGGGCTCAAGTACCAAGAGACCCAGTACTTC.

This chain links TRBV5-1 with TRBJ2-5, with TRBD2 matching 12 bases. Germline V gives CDR1 SGHRS, CDR2 YFSETQ. The CDR3 extends over 17 amino acids. V trimming: 1 base; J trimming: 5 bases; junction bases outside the gene matches: 9. CDR3 nucleotides: TGCGCCAGCAGCTTGCGTCTAGCGGGAGGGCCAGGGGAGACCCAGTACTTC. It is translated as CASSLRLAGGPGETQYF.

CDR3: CASSYQGAHGGYTF. The CDR3 coding sequence is TGTGCCAGCAGCTATCAGGGGGCGCATGGCGGCTACACCTTC. The rearrangement links TRBV7-8 to TRBJ1-2, with 8 bases that match TRBD1. CDR3 length equals 14 residues. The V segment lost 4 bases and the J segment 8 bases; nucleotides outside the gene matches: 9. Germline V lookup: CDR1 SGHVS, CDR2 FQNEAQ.

The chain employs TRBV5-1 and TRBJ2-1; D remains unclear. This CDR3 is built from 13 residues. V lost 1 base and J lost 7, with 9 bases in between. The germline V gene has CDR1 SGHRS and CDR2 YFSETQ. The DNA of the CDR3 is TGCGCCAGCAGCTTGTTTAGAGATAATGAGCAGTTCTTC. It yields the protein CASSLFRDNEQFF.

The chain carries TRBV30 and TRBJ2-2, with D tentatively TRBD2 (5 bases). Trimming took off 3 bases at V and 2 bases at J, with 10 bases between the two ends. Germline V lookup: CDR1 GTSNPN, CDR2 SVGIG (reference sequence). There are 14 residues in the CDR3. The CDR3 sequence: CAWRWGANTGELFF. In DNA form, the CDR3 reads TGTGCCTGGAGGTGGGGAGCTAACACCGGGGAGCTGTTTTTT.

CDR3 region: CASSLGRDGNTEAFF. The CDR3 DNA follows: TGCGCCAGCAGCCTAGGACGGGATGGGAACACTGAAGCTTTCTTT. The chain links TRBV5-1 to TRBJ1-1; D not resolved. This CDR3 is built from 15 residues. Germline lookup yields CDR1 SGHRS and CDR2 YFSETQ. V lost 4 bases to trimming and J lost 1 base, with 14 bases between them.

The chain is built from TRBV2 and TRBJ2-7; TRBD2 matches 8 bases. Losses at the gene ends were 6 bases for V and 4 bases for J; bases not matched to a gene: 20. The CDR3 runs 18 residues. In germline, CDR1 is SNHLY, CDR2 FYNNEI. The CDR3 region has the DNA TGTGCCAGCAGGACGCGGACAACAAAAACCGGGACTAGGTACGAGCAGTACTTC. It codes for CASRTRTTKTGTRYEQYF.

This clone was observed a few times. The gene calls are TRBV7-2 and TRBJ2-7, with 7 bases aligning to TRBD1. The CDR3 contains 14 residues. The germline V gene has CDR1 SGHTA and CDR2 FQGNSA. With V trimmed by 7 bases and J by 5 bases, 11 bases remained unmatched. CDR3 DNA sequence: TGTGCCAGCACCCCTAACAGGGGAGCGAACGAGCAGTACTTC. It codes for CASTPNRGANEQYF.

The rearrangement joins TRBV5-4 to TRBJ1-1, with 7 bases identical to TRBD1. Looked up from germline, CDR1 is SGHNT and CDR2 is YYREEE (reference sequence). The CDR3 covers 14 residues. J was trimmed by 2 bases and V by 2 bases; bases with no gene match: 3. CDR3 sequence reads: CASSFTGVNTEAFF. CDR3 sequence (DNA): TGTGCCAGCAGCTTCACAGGGGTAAACACTGAAGCTTTCTTT.

The CDR3 DNA sequence: TGTGCCAGCAGCTTGGGGACAGGGGATGAAAAACTGTTTTTT. It is translated as CASSLGTGDEKLFF. The V call is TRBV5-6, the J call TRBJ1-4, with 9 nucleotides matching TRBD1. Germline CDR1 and CDR2: SGHDT and YYEEEE. Trimming removed 0 bases from V and 6 bases from J; junction bases left unmatched: 0. CDR3 length: 14 residues.

The chain joins TRBV9 to TRBJ2-5; D ambiguous. The germline V gene encodes CDR1 SGDLS and CDR2 YYNGEE. Trimming took off 5 bases at V and 6 bases at J, with 14 bases between the two ends. The CDR3 totals 13 residues. The CDR3 nucleotides are TGTGCCAGCAGTCCTGGGCCGACCCAGACCCAGTACTTC. Translating it yields CASSPGPTQTQYF. The full variable domain, completed using reference TRBV9 and TRBJ2-5, is DSGVTQTPKHLITATGQRVTLRCSPRSGDLSVYWYQQSLDQGLQFLIQYYNGEERAKGNILERFSAQQFPDLHSELNLSSLELGDSALYFCASSPGPTQTQYFGPGTRLLVL.

The chain combines TRBV30 with TRBJ1-5, with TRBD1 identical over 7 bases. This CDR3 is built from 15 residues. Germline trimming cut 2 bases from V and 3 bases from J; bases unmatched to any gene: 7. From germline, CDR1 is GTSNPN and CDR2 SVGIG (reference sequence). The CDR3 nucleotides read TGTGCCTGGAGTTCTAACAGGGGATACAATCAGCCCCAGCATTTT. Its translation: CAWSSNRGYNQPQHF.

The chain links TRBV7-3 to TRBJ2-7; 10 nucleotides agree with TRBD1. The CDR3 totals 16 residues. In germline, CDR1 is SGHTA, CDR2 FQGTGA. The J segment lost 1 base and the V segment lost 0 bases, leaving 3 bases of the junction unmatched. The CDR3: CASSLTGTGASYEQYF. The CDR3, as DNA: TGTGCCAGCAGCTTAACGGGGACAGGGGCTTCCTACGAGCAGTACTTC.

The genes are TRBV18 and TRBJ1-2; 8 bases align to TRBD1. This CDR3 is 17 amino acids long. Germline CDR1 reads KGHSH; CDR2 reads LQKENI. J gave up 1 base and V 3 bases, and 10 bases lay outside the gene matches. For the CDR3, the DNA is TGTGCCAGCTCACCCACCGGGACAGGCGCTAATAACTATGGCTACACCTTC. Its protein product is CASSPTGTGANNYGYTF.

There are a few counts of this clone. The chain links TRBV5-1 to TRBJ2-1, with TRBD2 matching 10 bases. The V gene end was trimmed by 3 bases and the J gene end by 7 bases; junction bases not matched to a gene: 7. This CDR3 comprises 15 residues. CDR1 is SGHRS and CDR2 is YFSETQ in the germline V gene. The CDR3 sequence is CASSSTGTSVNEQFF. The DNA of the CDR3 is TGCGCCAGCAGCTCTACCGGGACTAGCGTAAATGAGCAGTTCTTC.

The chain is built from TRBV6-6 and TRBJ2-2; 8 bases agree with TRBD1. This CDR3 has 13 residues. Germline V gene sequence: CDR1 MNHNY, CDR2 SVGAGI (reference sequence). Germline trimming cut 10 bases from V and 7 bases from J; bases unmatched to any gene: 8. Here the CDR3 DNA reads TGTGCCACCCGGACAGGGTTTAACGGGGAGCTGTTTTTT. Its protein is CATRTGFNGELFF.

CDR3 sequence reads: CASSLGGGKNSPLHF. CDR3 bases: TGTGCCAGCAGTTTAGGCGGGGGAAAGAATTCACCCCTCCACTTT. The rearrangement joins TRBV27 to TRBJ1-6; TRBD1 might be the D (5 bases). The V gene's germline CDR1 is MNHEY and CDR2 SMNVEV (reference sequence). The CDR3 runs 15 residues. The V gene lost 2 bases and the J gene lost 7 bases, with 12 bases spanning the gap.

The table lists this clone with a count of one. The rearrangement joins TRBV6-4 to TRBJ1-4; D gene ambiguous. In germline, CDR1 is MRHNA, CDR2 SNTAGT. V lost 2 bases and J 10 bases, leaving 14 bases between the germline ends. The CDR3 length is 14 residues. CDR3: CASSDVFGTGKLFF. The CDR3 DNA reads TGTGCCAGCAGTGACGTTTTTGGTACGGGAAAACTGTTTTTT.

In this sample, this clone turned up a few times. The chain joins TRBV9 to TRBJ2-2; 13 bases match TRBD2. V lost 2 bases and J lost 7; bases outside the gene matches: 8. Germline V gene data show CDR1 as SGDLS and CDR2 as YYNGEE. The CDR3 spans 17 residues. Here the CDR3 DNA reads TGTGCCAGCAGCGTTTCACTAGCGGGGGGGCCGAACGGGGAGCTGTTTTTT. It translates to CASSVSLAGGPNGELFF.

The gene calls are TRBV19 and TRBJ2-3; no clear D. Trimming removed 2 bases at V and 4 bases at J, with 13 bases between. Germline V gene data show CDR1 as LNHDA and CDR2 as SQIVND (reference sequence). This CDR3 region has 15 residues. DNA for the CDR3: TGTGCCAGTAGTATACAGCTAGGTCAACCAGATACGCAGTATTTT. Translating it yields CASSIQLGQPDTQYF.

The chain links TRBV6-1 to TRBJ2-1; a possible D gene is TRBD1 (6 bases). V lost 2 bases to trimming and J lost 0 bases, with 8 bases between them. CDR1 is MNHNS, CDR2 SASEGT, per germline. This CDR3 spans 15 amino acids. The CDR3: CASSELRGSYNEQFF. The CDR3 coding sequence is TGTGCCAGCAGTGAACTCAGGGGCTCCTACAATGAGCAGTTCTTC.